Listed below are T cell receptor beta chains from one sample, sequenced in a study of molecular identifiers for immune sequencing clone quantification. MiXCR, applied by TCRdb to the PCR reads, yields one record per CDR3 protein. The table has about 640,000 distinct CDR3 sequences, just under 20% seen once. Sequenced sample: naive CD8+ T cells from blood, with Jurkat cell RNA spiked in. The receptors derive from a human donor in good health. Some libraries in this study had Jurkat cell RNA spiked in. The CDR3 runs from the conserved cysteine through the conserved F or W. The D gene is left open where the match is weak. Where a row states a size, it is once, few, many or the class of an expanded clone; other rows omit it.

clone size	V gene	J gene	D gene	CDR3 protein	CDR3 DNA
-	TRBV5-1	TRBJ1-1	-	CANSRGGLSVNTAAFF	TGCGCCAACAGCAGAGGGGGACTCTCCGTGAACACTGCAGCTTTCTTT
many	TRBV28	TRBJ2-2	-	CASSWDRKLNTGELFF	TGTGCCAGCAGTTGGGACCGAAAACTGAACACCGGGGAGCTGTTTTTT
many	TRBV2	TRBJ2-3	-	CASSEGARTDTQYF	TGTGCCAGCAGTGAAGGGGCCCGCACAGATACGCAGTATTTT
many	TRBV7-9	TRBJ2-7	-	CASSPTVGSSRDEQYF	TGTGCCAGCAGCCCAACGGTGGGGTCGAGCAGAGACGAGCAGTACTTC
-	TRBV7-8	TRBJ2-5	TRBD2	CASSTGTSGSETQYF	TGTGCCAGCAGCACAGGGACTAGCGGGTCGGAGACCCAGTACTTC
-	TRBV28	TRBJ1-1	-	CASSIRLVNTEAFF	TGTGCCAGCAGTATACGGCTAGTGAACACTGAAGCTTTCTTT
many	TRBV12-3/TRBV12-4	TRBJ1-5	TRBD1	CASSLTGEGDQPQHF	TGTGCCAGCAGTCTCACAGGGGAGGGAGATCAGCCCCAGCATTTT
few	TRBV19	TRBJ2-5	-	CAGSIGGAFEETQYF	TGTGCCGGTAGTATTGGAGGGGCATTCGAAGAGACCCAGTACTTC
-	TRBV10-3	TRBJ2-7	-	CAISESGDGYEQHF	TGTGCCATCAGTGAGTCCGGGGATGGCTACGAGCAGCACTTC
-	TRBV6-2/TRBV6-3	TRBJ1-2	-	CASSAGQYYGYTF	TGTGCCAGCAGCGCTGGACAGTACTACGGCTACACCTTC
many	TRBV7-9	TRBJ2-3	-	CASSPADSTDTQYF	TGTGCCAGCAGCCCGGCCGATAGCACAGATACGCAGTATTTT